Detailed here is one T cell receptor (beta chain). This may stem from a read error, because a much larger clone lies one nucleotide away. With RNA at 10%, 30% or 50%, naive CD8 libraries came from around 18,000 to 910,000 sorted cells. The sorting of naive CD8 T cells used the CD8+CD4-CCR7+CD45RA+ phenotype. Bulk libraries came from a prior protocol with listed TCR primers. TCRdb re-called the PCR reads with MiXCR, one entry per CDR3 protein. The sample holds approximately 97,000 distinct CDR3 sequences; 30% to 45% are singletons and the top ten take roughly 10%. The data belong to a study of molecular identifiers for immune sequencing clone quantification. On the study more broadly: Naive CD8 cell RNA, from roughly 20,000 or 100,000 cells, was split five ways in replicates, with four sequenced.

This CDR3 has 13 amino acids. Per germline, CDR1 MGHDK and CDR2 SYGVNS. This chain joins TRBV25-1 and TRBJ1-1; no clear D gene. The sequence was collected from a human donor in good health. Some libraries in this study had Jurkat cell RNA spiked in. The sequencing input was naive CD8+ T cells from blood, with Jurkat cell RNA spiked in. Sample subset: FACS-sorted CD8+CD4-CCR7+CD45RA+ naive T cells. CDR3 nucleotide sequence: TGTGCCAGCAAGAATCCGGGAAACACTGAAGCTTACTTT. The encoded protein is CASKNPGNTEAYF.